The 8 T cell receptor beta chains below come from one sample, sequenced in a study of cytomegalovirus exposure and HLA in healthy donors. This PCR relied on a set of 60 Vbeta primers and 13 Jbeta primers. Produced via immunoSEQ multiplex PCR; TCRdb's table is partial and in-frame only. Of some 180,000 clones listed, around 80% were seen once; the top ten hold 1.5% to 2%. Sequenced input: PBMCs. Every receptor here comes from a woman under 30 in good health and CMV-seronegative.

The chain uses TRBV28 and TRBJ1-4, with D possibly matching TRBD1 (5 bases). The CDR3 runs 15 residues. CDR1 is MDHEN, CDR2 SYDVKM, per germline. Trimming left V 5 bases short and J 3 bases short, with 13 bases between. The CDR3 DNA is TGTGCCAGCAGTCGGGGGAGTTCGGCTAATGAAAAACTGTTTTTT. Residues: CASSRGSSANEKLFF.

This clone was detected only a few times. V usage is TRBV4-1 and J usage is TRBJ1-1, with D perhaps matching TRBD1 (6 bases). The germline V gene encodes CDR1 MGHRA and CDR2 YSYEKL. The CDR3 contains 17 residues. Trimming took off 1 base at V and 5 bases at J, with 20 bases between the two ends. Here the CDR3 reads CASSQVRGGSWGTEAFF. DNA for the CDR3: TGCGCCAGCAGCCAAGTTAGGGGGGGCTCGTGGGGGACTGAAGCTTTCTTT.

The chain joins TRBV29-1 to TRBJ1-2, with TRBD1 matching 8 bases. This CDR3 region has 13 residues. The ends lost 3 bases at V and 4 bases at J; junction bases unmatched: 4. Germline-derived CDR1 and CDR2 are SQVTM and ANQGSEA. CDR3 coding DNA: TGCAGCGTTGAGGACAGGGTGGGCTATGGCTACACCTTC. This gives the protein CSVEDRVGYGYTF.

The genes are TRBV7-2 and TRBJ1-5, with a weak D call TRBD1 (5 bases). The CDR3 is made up of 15 amino acids. Germline lookup yields CDR1 SGHTA and CDR2 FQGNSA. Between the trimmed V and J ends, which lost 2 bases and 4 bases, there was a span of 12 bases. CDR3 sequence reads: CASSLQGVGNQPQHF. The CDR3 coding sequence is TGTGCCAGCAGCTTACAGGGTGTCGGTAATCAGCCCCAGCATTTT. Variable domain in full (rest from reference TRBV7-2 and TRBJ1-5): GAGVSQSPSNKVTEKGKDVELRCDPISGHTALYWYRQSLGQGLEFLIYFQGNSAPDKSGLPSDRFSAERTGGSVSTLTIQRTQQEDSAVYLCASSLQGVGNQPQHFGDGTRLSIL.

The V and J genes are TRBV4-1 and TRBJ2-3; 7 bases match TRBD2. The length of the CDR3 is 15 residues. Germline CDR1 and CDR2: MGHRA and YSYEKL. The V gene end was trimmed by 0 bases and the J gene end by 3 bases; junction bases not matched to a gene: 3. The CDR3 spells CASSQDLAATDTQYF. CDR3 coding DNA: TGCGCCAGCAGCCAAGATCTAGCGGCTACAGATACGCAGTATTTT.

The CDR3 protein is CAWTAGGAYLSYTF. As DNA, the CDR3 is TGTGCCTGGACCGCCGGGGGGGCTTACCTGAGCTACACCTTC. This sequence joins TRBV30 and TRBJ1-2; possible D gene TRBD1, 6 bases. CDR1 is GTSNPN and CDR2 is SVGIG in the germline V gene (reference sequence). Deletions cut 4 bases from V and 9 bases from J, with 21 bases between. The CDR3 has 14 amino acids.

CDR3 bases: TGTGCCAGCAGCTTAGGTGTCAGATCCTACGAGCAGTACTTC. It is translated as CASSLGVRSYEQYF. The chain joins TRBV7-2 to TRBJ2-7; no definite D call. Germline V CDR1 and CDR2: SGHTA, FQGNSA. The CDR3 loop spans 14 amino acids. V was cut by 1 base and J by 1 base, with 8 bases left in between.

The CDR3 nucleotides are TGCGCCAGCAGCCCCCCAACCAAAAACATTCAGTACTTC. Encoded protein: CASSPPTKNIQYF. The J gene is TRBJ2-4, the V gene TRBV5-1; D unclear. This CDR3 is 13 amino acids long. Germline V lookup: CDR1 SGHRS, CDR2 YFSETQ. The V and J ends lost 4 bases and 2 bases respectively, with 7 bases between them.